The T cell receptor (beta chain) described here comes from a study of shared clonotypes between healthy human individuals. Whole-study findings and limits: The researchers took only blood, and tissue repertoires probably look different.

Profiling relied on immunoSEQ multiplex PCR, and the TCRdb table lists in-frame clones only, not all of them. Of some 1 million clones detected, approximately 76% appear once; the ten largest clones hold 1.4% to 1.5%. This clone occurred many times. The antigen remains undetermined. The junction departs from germline at one end; a sequencing error may be responsible. The clonotype originates from a man aged 18 to 30 in good health. The specimen sequenced was memory CD4+ T cells sorted from blood. The subset was: CD45RA-negative fraction.

The CDR3 DNA reads TGTGCTAGCAGCTTAGCGACAGATTCTCATTTGAAGTTCTTC. Amino acids: CASSLATDSHLKFF. The V gene is TRBV7-7, the J gene TRBJ2-1; the D gene could be TRBD1 or TRBD2 (5 bases each). CDR1 SSHAT and CDR2 FNYEAQ come from the germline V gene (reference sequence). CDR3 length equals 14 residues. Full variable domain (remainder filled in from reference TRBV7-7 and TRBJ2-1): GAGVSQSPRYKVTKRGQDVTLRCDPISSHATLYWYQQALGQGPEFLTYFNYEAQPDKSGLPSDRFSAERPEGSISTLTIQRTEQRDSAMYRCASSLATDSHLKFFGPGTRLTVL.